Shown below are 2 T cell receptor beta chains from a single sample sequenced in a study of control samples from healthy donors and cancer patients. Libraries were prepared by immunoSEQ multiplex PCR; TCRdb keeps only in-frame clonotypes and omits some of them. The sample carries just over 150,000 clones, 80% to 90% recorded once. Sequences were obtained from blood. The receptor source for this set is a man aged 25 to 40 in good health.

The chain has TRBV2 and TRBJ2-7; D gene uncertain. The CDR3 spans 11 residues. CDR1 is SNHLY, CDR2 FYNNEI, per germline. Between the trimmed V and J ends, which lost 6 bases and 5 bases, there was a span of 8 bases. CDR3 nucleotide sequence: TGTGCCAGCAGCTTTCAGGACGAGCAGTACTTC. Amino acids: CASSFQDEQYF.

This chain connects TRBV15 to TRBJ2-3; 13 positions agree with TRBD2. After removal of 3 bases from V and 2 bases from J, the junction contained 5 bases not matched to a gene. Per the germline V gene, CDR1 is LNHNV and CDR2 is YYDKDF (reference sequence). CDR3 size: 17 residues. The CDR3 protein is CATSRGGTSGNTDTQYF. For the CDR3, the DNA is TGTGCCACCAGCAGGGGAGGGACTAGCGGGAACACAGATACGCAGTATTTT. Looking up the rest from reference TRBV15 and TRBJ2-3 gives the full variable domain: DAMVIQNPRYQVTQFGKPVTLSCSQTLNHNVMYWYQQKSSQAPKLLFHYYDKDFNNEADTPDNFQSRRPNTSFCFLDIRSPGLGDTAMYLCATSRGGTSGNTDTQYFGPGTRLTVL.